The sequence of this TCR beta chain was determined in a study of blood T cell repertoires in COVID-19. Study at large: T cells, B-cell-depleted T cells, or PBMCs provided the cDNA or gDNA that served as material.

Original analysis: Reference gene primer amplification gave estimated nucleated cell counts. The data were produced by immunoSEQ multiplex PCR, yet TCRdb's version contains in-frame clones alone and is incomplete. V, J and clone size reflect that table, while D and trimming were determined from the DNA. The data contain approximately 300,000 clones, about 89% of them singletons. This CDR3 region has 14 residues. The germline V and J ends were trimmed by 5 bases and 0 bases, with 7 bases remaining between them. Germline-derived CDR1 and CDR2 are SNHLY and FYNNEI. The chain joins TRBV2 to TRBJ1-4; TRBD1 is a possible D gene (5 bases). This clonotype was obtained from a man aged 18 to 30 who had recovered from COVID-19. The material sequenced was peripheral blood. The DNA of the CDR3 is TGTGCCAGCAGTTGGACAACAACTAATGAAAAACTGTTTTTT. Its protein is CASSWTTTNEKLFF.